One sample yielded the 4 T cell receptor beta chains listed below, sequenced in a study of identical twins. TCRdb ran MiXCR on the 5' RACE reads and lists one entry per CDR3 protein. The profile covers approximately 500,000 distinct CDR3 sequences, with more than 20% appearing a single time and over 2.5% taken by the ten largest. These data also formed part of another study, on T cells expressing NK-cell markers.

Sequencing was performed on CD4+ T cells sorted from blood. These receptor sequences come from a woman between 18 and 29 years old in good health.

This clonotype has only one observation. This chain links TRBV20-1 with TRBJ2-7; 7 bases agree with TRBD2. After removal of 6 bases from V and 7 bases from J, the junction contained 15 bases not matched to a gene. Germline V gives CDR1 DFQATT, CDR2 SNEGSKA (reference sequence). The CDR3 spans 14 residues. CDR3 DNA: TGCAGTGCCCACTCCCTGGGGAGGGTCTGGGAGCAGTACTTC. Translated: CSAHSLGRVWEQYF.

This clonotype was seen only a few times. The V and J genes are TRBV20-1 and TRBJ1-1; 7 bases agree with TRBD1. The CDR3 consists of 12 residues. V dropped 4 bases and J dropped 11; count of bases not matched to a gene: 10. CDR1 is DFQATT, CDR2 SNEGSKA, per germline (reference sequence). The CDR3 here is CSATFNRGGAFF. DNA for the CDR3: TGCAGTGCTACATTTAACAGGGGAGGCGCTTTCTTT.

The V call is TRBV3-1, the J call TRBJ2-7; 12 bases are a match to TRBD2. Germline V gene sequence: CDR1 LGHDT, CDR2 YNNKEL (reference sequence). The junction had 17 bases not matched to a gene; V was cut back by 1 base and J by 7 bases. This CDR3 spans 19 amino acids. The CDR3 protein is CASSQVTGTSGPSWGEQYF. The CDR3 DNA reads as TGTGCCAGCAGCCAAGTAACCGGGACTAGCGGGCCGTCTTGGGGGGAGCAGTACTTC.

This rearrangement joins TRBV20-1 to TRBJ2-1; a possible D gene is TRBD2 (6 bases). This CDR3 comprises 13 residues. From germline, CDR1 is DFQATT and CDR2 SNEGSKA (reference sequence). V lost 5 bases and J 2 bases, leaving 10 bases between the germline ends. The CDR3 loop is CSAPDYTYNEQFF. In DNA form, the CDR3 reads TGCAGTGCTCCGGACTACACCTACAATGAGCAGTTCTTC.